Each of the 5 T cell receptor beta chains below was sequenced from the same sample in a study of blood T cell repertoires in COVID-19. Repertoires were generated with immunoSEQ multiplex PCR, while TCRdb's copy carries only in-frame clones and drops some. Altogether 85,000 to 130,000 clones are present, more than 80% being singletons, with the ten largest covering 20% to 30%. Sequencing input: peripheral blood. These receptors came from a man in his 60s with acute or convalescent COVID-19.

This clone was counted only a few times. The V call is TRBV7-2, the J call TRBJ2-1; the match to TRBD2 covers 8 bases. This CDR3 is built from 15 residues. Germline V lookup: CDR1 SGHTA, CDR2 FQGNSA. J lost 8 bases, V lost 4 bases, and 10 bases had no gene match. The CDR3, as DNA: TGTGCCAGCAGCTCAGAGGGGACTAGGTCGCATGAGCAGTTCTTC. Its translation: CASSSEGTRSHEQFF.

This sequence joins TRBV19 and TRBJ2-1; TRBD2 is a possible D gene (6 bases). In germline, CDR1 is LNHDA, CDR2 SQIVND (reference sequence). The CDR3 is 17 residues long. V was shortened by 4 bases and J by 5 bases, with 21 bases between the two germline ends. The CDR3 spells CASSTRGWGERNNEQFF. In DNA form, the CDR3 reads TGTGCCAGTAGTACCCGGGGGTGGGGTGAAAGAAACAATGAGCAGTTCTTC.

The V call is TRBV7-2, the J call TRBJ1-5; D is possibly TRBD1 (5 bases). V lost 4 bases and J 4 bases, leaving 8 bases between the germline ends. The CDR3 spans 13 residues. In germline, CDR1 is SGHTA, CDR2 FQGNSA. CDR3 DNA sequence: TGTGCCAGCAGCTCCCGGGGGAATCAGCCCCAGCATTTT. It translates to CASSSRGNQPQHF.

This chain connects TRBV5-1 to TRBJ2-1; TRBD2 agrees at 8 bases. The CDR3 is 14 residues long. The V segment lost 0 bases and the J segment 9 bases; nucleotides outside the gene matches: 5. The germline V gene has CDR1 SGHRS and CDR2 YFSETQ. The CDR3: CASSLAGRASEQFF. The CDR3 region has the DNA TGCGCCAGCAGCTTGGCCGGGAGGGCAAGTGAGCAGTTCTTC.

The CDR3 loop reads CASSSDQGNNVLTF. The CDR3 nucleotides read TGCGCCAGCAGCTCGGACCAGGGAAACAACGTCCTGACTTTC. The gene calls are TRBV5-1 and TRBJ2-6, with D possibly being TRBD1 (5 bases). The CDR3 has 14 amino acids. V was clipped by 3 bases and J by 9 bases, with 13 bases between them. Per the germline V gene, CDR1 is SGHRS and CDR2 is YFSETQ.